This is a list of T cell receptor beta chains from one sample in a study of blood T cells in healthy people across ages. TCRdb independently ran MiXCR on the 5' RACE reads; one entry per CDR3 protein. The sample comprises 1.5 million to 2 million distinct CDR3 sequences, approximately 30% of which are singletons, and over 7% rests with the top ten. The sample consisted of blood. The source of these receptors is a woman in her twenties or thirties in good health. The CDR3 runs from the conserved cysteine through the conserved F or W. A D gene is named only where the DNA matches it firmly. Where a row states a size, it is once, few, many or the class of an expanded clone; other rows omit it.

clone size: .; J gene: TRBJ1-1; D gene: .; V gene: TRBV7-9; CDR3 DNA: TGTGCCAGCAGCTCCTTCCGACTGAACACTGAAGCTTTCTTT; CDR3 protein: CASSSFRLNTEAFF
clone size: .; J gene: TRBJ2-1; D gene: .; V gene: TRBV5-1; CDR3 DNA: TGCGCCAGCAGCTTGGAAGTAGAGGGTGAGCAGTTCTTC; CDR3 protein: CASSLEVEGEQFF
clone size: .; J gene: TRBJ2-5; D gene: .; V gene: TRBV29-1; CDR3 DNA: TGCGGATCGAGACAGGGCGGGATCTACAATGAGCAGTACTTC; CDR3 protein: CGSRQGGIYNEQYF
clone size: few; J gene: TRBJ1-2; D gene: .; V gene: TRBV29-1; CDR3 DNA: TGCAGCGTTGTGGGTGCCGGTGGCTACACCTTC; CDR3 protein: CSVVGAGGYTF
clone size: .; J gene: TRBJ1-1; D gene: .; V gene: TRBV14; CDR3 DNA: TGTGCCAGCAGCCAAGAATTAGAAACTGAAGCTTTCTTT; CDR3 protein: CASSQELETEAFF
clone size: few; J gene: TRBJ1-2; D gene: .; V gene: TRBV20-1; CDR3 DNA: TGCAGTGCTAGTGCGGGGACCAACTATGGCTACACCTTC; CDR3 protein: CSASAGTNYGYTF
clone size: .; J gene: TRBJ2-5; D gene: .; V gene: TRBV27; CDR3 DNA: TGTGCCAGCAGTCCCGATGGAGCAGAGACCCAGTACTTC; CDR3 protein: CASSPDGAETQYF
clone size: once; J gene: TRBJ2-3; D gene: .; V gene: TRBV5-5; CDR3 DNA: TGTGCCAGCAGCTTGGTAGGGTTGAGCGGGTACCTCACAGATACACAGTATTTT; CDR3 protein: CASSLVGLSGYLTDTQYF
clone size: .; J gene: TRBJ2-7; D gene: .; V gene: TRBV28; CDR3 DNA: TGTGCCAGCGACAGATCTGGCTACGAGCAGTACTTC; CDR3 protein: CASDRSGYEQYF
clone size: .; J gene: TRBJ1-5; D gene: .; V gene: TRBV10-3; CDR3 DNA: .; CDR3 protein: CAISSGNEQFFGPGNGQPQHF
clone size: few; J gene: TRBJ1-2; D gene: .; V gene: TRBV2; CDR3 DNA: TGTGCCAGCAGTGCGGACAGTGGCTACACCTTC; CDR3 protein: CASSADSGYTF
clone size: few; J gene: TRBJ2-2; D gene: TRBD1; V gene: TRBV5-1; CDR3 DNA: TGCGCCAGCAGCTCGGCCGGGACAGGGGGCCACGGGGAGCTGTTTTTT; CDR3 protein: CASSSAGTGGHGELFF
clone size: few; J gene: TRBJ2-1; D gene: .; V gene: TRBV27; CDR3 DNA: TGTGCCAGCGCCTCCGGGTCAGGGAACGAGCAGTTCTTC; CDR3 protein: CASASGSGNEQFF
clone size: .; J gene: TRBJ1-1; D gene: .; V gene: TRBV3-1; CDR3 DNA: TGTGCCAGCAGCCACGACCGAGGCACTGAAGCTTTCTTT; CDR3 protein: CASSHDRGTEAFF
clone size: few; J gene: TRBJ1-3; D gene: TRBD1; V gene: TRBV5-1; CDR3 DNA: TGCGCCAGCCGAAAAAACGGACAGGGGGCAGGAAACACCATATATTTT; CDR3 protein: CASRKNGQGAGNTIYF
clone size: few; J gene: TRBJ2-5; D gene: .; V gene: TRBV7-9; CDR3 DNA: TGTGCCAGCAGCTTGGGGCAGGGTAGGCAGTACTTC; CDR3 protein: CASSLGQGRQYF
clone size: .; J gene: TRBJ2-1; D gene: .; V gene: TRBV20-1; CDR3 DNA: TGCGGTGCCCCCAACCCTGGAGTATCCTACAATGAGCAGTTCTTC; CDR3 protein: CGAPNPGVSYNEQFF
clone size: many; J gene: TRBJ2-7; D gene: .; V gene: TRBV28; CDR3 DNA: TGTGCCAGCCGGGCTGGGACAACCAGCTACGAGCAGTACTTC; CDR3 protein: CASRAGTTSYEQYF
clone size: .; J gene: TRBJ1-1; D gene: .; V gene: TRBV5-1; CDR3 DNA: TGCGCCAGCAGCTCCTTGGTACTAGGGACGGAGAACACTGAAGCTTTCTTT; CDR3 protein: CASSSLVLGTENTEAFF
clone size: few; J gene: TRBJ1-6; D gene: .; V gene: TRBV21-1; CDR3 DNA: TGTGCCAGCAGCAACCGGGGACAGGAAGGGTCCTATAATTCACCCCTCCACTTT; CDR3 protein: CASSNRGQEGSYNSPLHF
clone size: few; J gene: TRBJ1-4; D gene: .; V gene: TRBV29-1; CDR3 DNA: TGCAGCGGATCACAGGGTCCGGATGAAAAACTGTTTTTT; CDR3 protein: CSGSQGPDEKLFF
clone size: .; J gene: TRBJ2-5; D gene: TRBD2; V gene: TRBV3-1; CDR3 DNA: TGTGCCAGCAGCAAGACTAGCGGGGCCAAAGAGACCCAGTACTTC; CDR3 protein: CASSKTSGAKETQYF
clone size: .; J gene: TRBJ2-3; D gene: .; V gene: TRBV5-6; CDR3 DNA: TGTGCCAGCAGGGTGCGGGGGCGCACAGATACGCAGTATTTT; CDR3 protein: CASRVRGRTDTQYF
clone size: .; J gene: TRBJ1-2; D gene: .; V gene: TRBV5-1; CDR3 DNA: TGCGCCAGCAGCTTAGGACGGACACGACTTAACTATGGCTACACCTTC; CDR3 protein: CASSLGRTRLNYGYTF
clone size: few; J gene: TRBJ2-5; D gene: .; V gene: TRBV3-1; CDR3 DNA: TGTGCCAGCAGCCAAGATCCTGACGGACAAGAGACCCAGTACTTC; CDR3 protein: CASSQDPDGQETQYF
clone size: .; J gene: TRBJ1-3; D gene: TRBD1; V gene: TRBV7-2; CDR3 DNA: TGTGCCAGCAGCTCCGGACAGGCATTATACTCTGGAAACACCATATATTTT; CDR3 protein: CASSSGQALYSGNTIYF
clone size: few; J gene: TRBJ2-5; D gene: TRBD1; V gene: TRBV5-1; CDR3 DNA: TGCGCCAGCAGGGCAACCGGGACAGTCGGAGAGACCCAGTACTTC; CDR3 protein: CASRATGTVGETQYF
clone size: few; J gene: TRBJ1-2; D gene: TRBD1; V gene: TRBV27; CDR3 DNA: TGTGCCAGCGGTCCTTGGGACAGAGATGGCTACACCTTC; CDR3 protein: CASGPWDRDGYTF
clone size: .; J gene: TRBJ2-5; D gene: .; V gene: TRBV7-2; CDR3 DNA: TGTGCCAGCAGCTTAACAGGGCTAGGCCCCCGAGAGACCCAGTACTTC; CDR3 protein: CASSLTGLGPRETQYF
clone size: .; J gene: TRBJ1-4; D gene: TRBD1; V gene: TRBV4-1; CDR3 DNA: TGCGCCAGCAGCCAAGGACAGGGCCGAAGAACTAATGATAAACTGTTTTTT; CDR3 protein: CASSQGQGRRTNDKLFF
clone size: .; J gene: TRBJ2-4; D gene: .; V gene: TRBV7-2; CDR3 DNA: TGTGCCAGCAGCTTCGGCGGGGCCGGAACCAAAAACATTCAGTACTTC; CDR3 protein: CASSFGGAGTKNIQYF
clone size: .; J gene: TRBJ1-5; D gene: .; V gene: TRBV21-1; CDR3 DNA: TGTGCCAGCAGCAAAGAGGCGACAGGCAATCAGCCCCAGCATTTT; CDR3 protein: CASSKEATGNQPQHF
clone size: .; J gene: TRBJ2-2; D gene: .; V gene: TRBV7-3; CDR3 DNA: TGTGCCAGCAAATACAGTGGGGACACCGGGGAGCTGTTTTTT; CDR3 protein: CASKYSGDTGELFF
clone size: .; J gene: TRBJ2-3; D gene: .; V gene: TRBV2; CDR3 DNA: TGTGCCACCCGGACTAACCCCCGTGGTACGCAGTATTTT; CDR3 protein: CATRTNPRGTQYF
clone size: .; J gene: TRBJ2-3; D gene: .; V gene: TRBV5-1; CDR3 DNA: TGCGCCAGCATCGGGGGCCGGGACACCCGCACAACAGATACGCAGTATTTT; CDR3 protein: CASIGGRDTRTTDTQYF
clone size: .; J gene: TRBJ2-7; D gene: .; V gene: TRBV20-1; CDR3 DNA: TGCAGTGCTAGAGTGATACAGGGCCACGAGCAGTACTTC; CDR3 protein: CSARVIQGHEQYF
clone size: many; J gene: TRBJ2-6; D gene: .; V gene: TRBV6-1; CDR3 DNA: TGTGCCAGCAGTAGAAGGACCGGAGCGGATGGTGGTGGGGCCAACGTCCTGACTTTC; CDR3 protein: CASSRRTGADGGGANVLTF